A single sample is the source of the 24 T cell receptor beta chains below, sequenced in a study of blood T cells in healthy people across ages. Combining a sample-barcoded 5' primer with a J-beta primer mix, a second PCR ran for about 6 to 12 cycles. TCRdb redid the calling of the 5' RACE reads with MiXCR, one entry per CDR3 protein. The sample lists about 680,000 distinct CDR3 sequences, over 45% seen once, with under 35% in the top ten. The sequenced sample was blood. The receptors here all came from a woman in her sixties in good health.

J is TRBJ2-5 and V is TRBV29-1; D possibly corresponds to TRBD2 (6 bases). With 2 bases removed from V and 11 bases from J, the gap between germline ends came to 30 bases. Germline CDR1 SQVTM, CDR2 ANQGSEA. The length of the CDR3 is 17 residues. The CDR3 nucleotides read TGCAGCGTTGAAAGAGGTGGGGGGAAGGACCCCCCCAATGAGCAGTACTTC. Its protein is CSVERGGGKDPPNEQYF. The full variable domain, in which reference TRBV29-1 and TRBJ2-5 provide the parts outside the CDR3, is SAVISQKPSRDICQRGTSLTIQCQVDSQVTMMFWYRQQPGQSLTLIATANQGSEATYESGFVIDKFPISRPNLTFSTLTVSNMSPEDSSIYLCSVERGGGKDPPNEQYFGPGTRLLVL.

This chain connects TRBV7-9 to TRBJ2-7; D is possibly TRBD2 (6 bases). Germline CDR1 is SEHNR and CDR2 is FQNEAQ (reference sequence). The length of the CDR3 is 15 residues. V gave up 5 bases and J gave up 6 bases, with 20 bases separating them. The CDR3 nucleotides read TGTGCCAGCAGCCGTGCGACGGGGGAATGGAGCGAGCAGTACTTC. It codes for CASSRATGEWSEQYF.

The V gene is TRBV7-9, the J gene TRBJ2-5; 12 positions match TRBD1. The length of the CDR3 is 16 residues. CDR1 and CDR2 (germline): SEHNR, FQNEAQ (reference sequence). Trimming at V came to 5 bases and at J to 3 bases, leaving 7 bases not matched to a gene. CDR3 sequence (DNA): TGTGCCAGCAGCGGTTCCGGGACAGGGGGCAAAGAGACCCAGTACTTC. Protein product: CASSGSGTGGKETQYF.

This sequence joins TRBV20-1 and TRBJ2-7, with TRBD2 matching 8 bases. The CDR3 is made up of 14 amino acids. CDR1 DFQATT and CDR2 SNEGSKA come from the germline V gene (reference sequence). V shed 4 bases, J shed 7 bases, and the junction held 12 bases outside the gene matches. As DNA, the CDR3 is TGCAGTGCTACCTCACCGGGGGGGAGCAATGAGCAGTACTTC. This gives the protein CSATSPGGSNEQYF.

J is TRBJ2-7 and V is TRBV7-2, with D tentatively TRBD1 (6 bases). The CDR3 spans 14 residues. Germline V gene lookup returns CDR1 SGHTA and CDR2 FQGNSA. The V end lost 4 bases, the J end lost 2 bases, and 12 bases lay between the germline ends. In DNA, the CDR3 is TGTGCCAGCAGCTCGCCCAGGGGCGCCTACGAGCAGTACTTC. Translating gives CASSSPRGAYEQYF.

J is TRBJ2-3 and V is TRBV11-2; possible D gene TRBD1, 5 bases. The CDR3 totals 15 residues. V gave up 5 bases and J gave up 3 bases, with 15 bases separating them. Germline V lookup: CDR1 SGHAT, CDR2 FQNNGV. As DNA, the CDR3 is TGTGCCAGCAGCCCGGCACCAGGGAAGACAGATACGCAGTATTTT. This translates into CASSPAPGKTDTQYF.

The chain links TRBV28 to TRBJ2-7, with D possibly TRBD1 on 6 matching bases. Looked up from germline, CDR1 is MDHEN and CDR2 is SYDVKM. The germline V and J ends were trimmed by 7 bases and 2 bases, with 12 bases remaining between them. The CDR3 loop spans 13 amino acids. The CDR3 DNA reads TGTGCCAGCACTGTAGACAGGCCCTACGAGCAGTACTTC. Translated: CASTVDRPYEQYF.

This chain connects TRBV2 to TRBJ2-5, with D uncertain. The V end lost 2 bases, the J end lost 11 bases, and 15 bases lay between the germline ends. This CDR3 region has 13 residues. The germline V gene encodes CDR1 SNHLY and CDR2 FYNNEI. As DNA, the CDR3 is TGTGCCAGCAGTGAAAGTGGGTTGGGTGAGCAGTACTTC. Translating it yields CASSESGLGEQYF.

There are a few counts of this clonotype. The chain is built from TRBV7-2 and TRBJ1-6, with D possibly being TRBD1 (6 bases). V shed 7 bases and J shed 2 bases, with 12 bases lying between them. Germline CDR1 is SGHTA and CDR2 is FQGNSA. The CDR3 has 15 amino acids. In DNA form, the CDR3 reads TGTGCCAGCACCCCGCGGACAGCCTATAATTCACCCCTCCACTTT. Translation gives CASTPRTAYNSPLHF. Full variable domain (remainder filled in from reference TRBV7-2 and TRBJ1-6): GAGVSQSPSNKVTEKGKDVELRCDPISGHTALYWYRQSLGQGLEFLIYFQGNSAPDKSGLPSDRFSAERTGGSVSTLTIQRTQQEDSAVYLCASTPRTAYNSPLHFGNGTRLTVT.

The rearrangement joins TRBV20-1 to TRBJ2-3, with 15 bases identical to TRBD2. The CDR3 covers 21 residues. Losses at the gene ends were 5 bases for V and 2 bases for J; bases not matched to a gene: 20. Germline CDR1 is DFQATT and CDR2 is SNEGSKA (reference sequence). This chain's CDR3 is CSAPAYGTPGLAGGPTDTQYF. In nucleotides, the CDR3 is TGCAGTGCTCCAGCTTACGGAACACCGGGACTAGCGGGAGGCCCCACAGATACGCAGTATTTT.

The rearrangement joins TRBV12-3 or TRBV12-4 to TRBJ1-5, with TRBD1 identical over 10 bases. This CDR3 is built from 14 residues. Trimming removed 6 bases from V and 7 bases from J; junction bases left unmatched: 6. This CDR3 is CASSKTGGRQPQHF. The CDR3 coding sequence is TGTGCCAGCAGCAAGACAGGGGGCCGACAGCCCCAGCATTTT.

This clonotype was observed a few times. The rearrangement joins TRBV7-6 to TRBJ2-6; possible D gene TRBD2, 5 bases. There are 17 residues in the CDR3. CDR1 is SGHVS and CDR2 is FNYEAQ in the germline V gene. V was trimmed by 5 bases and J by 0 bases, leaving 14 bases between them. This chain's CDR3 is CASSPSMGSSGANVLTF. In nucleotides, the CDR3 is TGTGCCAGCAGCCCCTCGATGGGGAGCTCTGGGGCCAACGTCCTGACTTTC. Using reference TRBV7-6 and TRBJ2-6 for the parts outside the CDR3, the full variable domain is GAGVSQSPRYKVTKRGQDVALRCDPISGHVSLYWYRQALGQGPEFLTYFNYEAQQDKSGLPNDRFSAERPEGSISTLTIQRTEQRDSAMYRCASSPSMGSSGANVLTFGAGSRLTVL.

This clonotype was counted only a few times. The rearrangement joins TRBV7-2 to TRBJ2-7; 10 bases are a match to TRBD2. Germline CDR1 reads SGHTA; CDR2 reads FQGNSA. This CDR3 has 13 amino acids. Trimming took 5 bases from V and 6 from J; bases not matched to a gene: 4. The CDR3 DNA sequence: TGTGCCAGCAGCGTAAGCGGGAGGGGCGAGCAGTACTTC. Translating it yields CASSVSGRGEQYF.

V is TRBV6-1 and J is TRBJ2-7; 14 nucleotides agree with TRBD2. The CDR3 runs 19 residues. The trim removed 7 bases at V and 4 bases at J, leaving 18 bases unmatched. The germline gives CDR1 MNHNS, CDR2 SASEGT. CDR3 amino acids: CASTNPWGTSGSRSYEQYF. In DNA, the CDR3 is TGTGCCAGCACCAACCCGTGGGGGACTAGCGGGAGTCGGTCGTACGAGCAGTACTTC.

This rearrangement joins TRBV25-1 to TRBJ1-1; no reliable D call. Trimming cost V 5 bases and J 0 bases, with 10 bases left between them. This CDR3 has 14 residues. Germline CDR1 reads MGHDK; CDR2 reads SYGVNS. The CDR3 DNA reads TGTGCCAGCAGTCCCAGCTTCATGAACACTGAAGCTTTCTTT. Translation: CASSPSFMNTEAFF. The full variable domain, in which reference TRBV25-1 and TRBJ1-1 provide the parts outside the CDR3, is EADIYQTPRYLVIGTGKKITLECSQTMGHDKMYWYQQDPGMELHLIHYSYGVNSTEKGDLSSESTVSRIRTEHFPLTLESARPSHTSQYLCASSPSFMNTEAFFGQGTRLTVV.

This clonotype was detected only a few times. Here the CDR3 DNA reads TGCAGTGGAGGGACAGCGAGCGAACGCTATGGCTACACCTTC. The encoded protein is CSGGTASERYGYTF. V gene TRBV20-1 combines with J gene TRBJ1-2; 7 bases line up with TRBD1. The CDR3 has 14 amino acids. CDR1 and CDR2 from the germline V gene are DFQATT and SNEGSKA (reference sequence). The V and J ends lost 7 bases and 4 bases, in that order; junction bases with no gene match: 12.

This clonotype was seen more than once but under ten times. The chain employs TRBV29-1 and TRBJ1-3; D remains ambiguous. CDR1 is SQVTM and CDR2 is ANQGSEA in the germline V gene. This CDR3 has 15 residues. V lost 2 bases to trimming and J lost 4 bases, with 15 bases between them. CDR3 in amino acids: CSVEKPRALGNTIYF. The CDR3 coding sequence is TGCAGCGTTGAAAAGCCTAGGGCTCTGGGAAACACCATATATTTT.

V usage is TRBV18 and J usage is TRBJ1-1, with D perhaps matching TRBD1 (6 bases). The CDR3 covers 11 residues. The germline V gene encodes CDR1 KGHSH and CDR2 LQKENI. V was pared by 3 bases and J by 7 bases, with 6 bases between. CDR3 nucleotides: TGTGCCAGCTCACCGGACAGTGAAGCTTTCTTT. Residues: CASSPDSEAFF.

CDR3 loop: CSVFSGQIYNEQFF. CDR3 nucleotide sequence: TGCAGCGTTTTCAGTGGGCAGATCTACAATGAGCAGTTCTTC. This chain joins TRBV29-1 and TRBJ2-1; no definite D call. This CDR3 region has 14 residues. V lost 5 bases and J lost 3, with 14 bases in between. Germline loops: CDR1 SQVTM, CDR2 ANQGSEA.

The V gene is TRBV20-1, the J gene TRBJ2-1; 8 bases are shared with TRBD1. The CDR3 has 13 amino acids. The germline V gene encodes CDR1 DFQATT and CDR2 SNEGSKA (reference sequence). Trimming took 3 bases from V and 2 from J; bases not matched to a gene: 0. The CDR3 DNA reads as TGCAGTGCTAGGGGACAGGCCTACAATGAGCAGTTCTTC. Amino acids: CSARGQAYNEQFF.

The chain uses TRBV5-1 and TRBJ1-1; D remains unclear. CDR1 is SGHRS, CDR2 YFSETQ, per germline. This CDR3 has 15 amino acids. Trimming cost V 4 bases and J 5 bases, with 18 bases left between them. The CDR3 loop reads CASSAATIIGTEAFF. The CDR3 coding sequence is TGCGCCAGCAGCGCCGCGACAATAATCGGGACTGAAGCTTTCTTT. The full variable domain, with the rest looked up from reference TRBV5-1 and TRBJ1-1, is KAGVTQTPRYLIKTRGQQVTLSCSPISGHRSVSWYQQTPGQGLQFLFEYFSETQRNKGNFPGRFSGRQFSNSRSEMNVSTLELGDSALYLCASSAATIIGTEAFFGQGTRLTVV.

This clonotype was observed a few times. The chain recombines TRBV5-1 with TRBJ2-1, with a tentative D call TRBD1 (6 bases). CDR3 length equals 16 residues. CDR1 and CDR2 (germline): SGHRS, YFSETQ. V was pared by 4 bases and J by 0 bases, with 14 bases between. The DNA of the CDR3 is TGCGCCAGCAGCACCAGGGGCCCGAGCTCCTACAATGAGCAGTTCTTC. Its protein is CASSTRGPSSYNEQFF. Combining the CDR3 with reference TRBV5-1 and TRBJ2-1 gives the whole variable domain KAGVTQTPRYLIKTRGQQVTLSCSPISGHRSVSWYQQTPGQGLQFLFEYFSETQRNKGNFPGRFSGRQFSNSRSEMNVSTLELGDSALYLCASSTRGPSSYNEQFFGPGTRLTVL.

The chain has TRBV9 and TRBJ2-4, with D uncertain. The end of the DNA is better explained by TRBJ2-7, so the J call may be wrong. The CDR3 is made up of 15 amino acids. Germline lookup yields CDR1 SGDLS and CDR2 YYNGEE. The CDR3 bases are TGTGCCAGCAGCGTAGGACGGAGTGATACCTACGAGCAGTACTTC. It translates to CASSVGRSDTYEQYF.

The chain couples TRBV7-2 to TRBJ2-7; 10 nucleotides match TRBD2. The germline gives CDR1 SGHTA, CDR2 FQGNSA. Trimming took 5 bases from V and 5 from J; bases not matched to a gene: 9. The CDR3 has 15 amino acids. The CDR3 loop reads CASSIEREGRHEQYF. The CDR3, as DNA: TGTGCCAGCAGCATCGAGCGGGAGGGCCGACACGAGCAGTACTTC.